A selection of T cell receptor beta chains follows, all from one sample in a study of cytotoxic CD8 clonotypes in ibrutinib-treated CLL. Libraries were prepared by immunoSEQ multiplex PCR; TCRdb keeps only in-frame clonotypes and omits some of them. The profile covers around 200,000 clones, with 75% to 85% appearing a single time and approximately 10% taken by the ten largest. The input for sequencing was PBMCs, taken after 12 months of ibrutinib treatment. The receptors originated from a human donor with chronic lymphocytic leukemia. CDR3s include the opening cysteine and the closing phenylalanine or tryptophan. A D gene is named only where the DNA matches it firmly. For some rows the clone size is stated as once, few or many, or as a class when expanded; others skip it.

TGTGCCAGCAGCTTTTGGGGTGCTGTGACCCAGCATTTT | CASSFWGAVTQHF | NA | NA | TRBJ1-5 | TRBV5-6
TGTGCCAGCAGTGATCCGGGGGGAGAGGACTATGGCTACACCTTC | CASSDPGGEDYGYTF | NA | NA | TRBJ1-2 | TRBV25-1
TGTGCCAGCAGCTTCCCCAACTTGGCCGAGCAGTACTTC | CASSFPNLAEQYF | NA | NA | TRBJ2-7 | TRBV7-2
TGTGCCAGTCTAGCGGGAGCCTCAGTCTCGGTTAGCGAGCAGTTCTTC | CASLAGASVSVSEQFF | TRBD2 | few | TRBJ2-1 | TRBV19
TGCAGTGCCCTCCCTGGCTACACCTTC | CSALPGYTF | NA | NA | TRBJ1-2 | TRBV20-1
TGTGCCAGCAGCCCTCTATTAGGTGAGCAGTTCTTC | CASSPLLGEQFF | NA | NA | TRBJ2-1 | TRBV25-1
TGTGCCAGTCGAGGGTGGGTCGATCAGCCCCAGCATTTT | CASRGWVDQPQHF | NA | few | TRBJ1-5 | TRBV19
TGCGCCAGCAGCCACGTCCAGGGGGCGCGGGTTGAAGCTTTCTTT | CASSHVQGARVEAFF | TRBD1 | NA | TRBJ1-1 | TRBV4-1
TGTGCCAGCACCCTTAACGCAGATAACTATGGCTACACCTTC | CASTLNADNYGYTF | NA | NA | TRBJ1-2 | TRBV11-2
TGTGCCAGCAGTTTGTGGACAGCAGATACGCAGTATTTT | CASSLWTADTQYF | NA | once | TRBJ2-3 | TRBV6-5
TGCAGCGTTGAAGGAATAGCGAAAAACACTGAAGCTTTCTTT | CSVEGIAKNTEAFF | NA | once | TRBJ1-1 | TRBV29-1
TGTGCCAGTAGTGCCGACGGAAGCTATGGCTACACCTTC | CASSADGSYGYTF | NA | NA | TRBJ1-2 | TRBV19
TGTGCCAGCAGATGGGGGCCCGGGGAGCTGTTTTTT | CASRWGPGELFF | NA | NA | TRBJ2-2 | TRBV6-1
TGTGCCAGCTCACCACTAACGATAGCCGAGCAGTTCTTC | CASSPLTIAEQFF | NA | NA | TRBJ2-1 | TRBV18
TGTGCCAGCAGCTACCTCGACGGGAATAATGAAAAACTGTTTTTT | CASSYLDGNNEKLFF | NA | NA | TRBJ1-4 | TRBV21-1
TGTGCCAGCAGTGAAGAGGACCGGCCGATATATGGCTACACCTTC | CASSEEDRPIYGYTF | NA | NA | TRBJ1-2 | TRBV6-1
TGCGCCAGCAGCCCCCTCACCGGTAGCCGGGAGACCCAGTACTTC | CASSPLTGSRETQYF | NA | NA | TRBJ2-5 | TRBV5-1
TGTGCCAGCAGTTTCTCCGGGAGGGGGGCAGATACGCAGTATTTT | CASSFSGRGADTQYF | TRBD2 | NA | TRBJ2-3 | TRBV28
TGTGCCAGCAGTGCCGACACAGGGGGAGCCAAAAACATTCAGTACTTC | CASSADTGGAKNIQYF | TRBD1 | NA | TRBJ2-4 | TRBV2
TGTGCCACCAGCAGAGAGTGGGACTATGGCTACACCTTC | CATSREWDYGYTF | NA | NA | TRBJ1-2 | TRBV15
TGTGCCAGCAGTTTGGAGGGGGCCGGGGCCTACGAGCAGTACTTC | CASSLEGAGAYEQYF | NA | NA | TRBJ2-7 | TRBV28
TGTGCCTGGAGGGAACAGGGGGCTTATTCACCCCTCCACTTT | CAWREQGAYSPLHF | TRBD1 | NA | TRBJ1-6 | TRBV30
TGTGCCAGCAGCTCGTTTATCTACGAGCAGTACTTC | CASSSFIYEQYF | NA | NA | TRBJ2-7 | TRBV7-8
TGTGCCAGCAGCCAACCGTCTCGGACAGGGATTACTTATGGCTACACCTTC | CASSQPSRTGITYGYTF | TRBD1 | NA | TRBJ1-2 | TRBV7-9
TGTGCCAGTACTATGGACGGGGCTGAAGCTTTCTTT | CASTMDGAEAFF | NA | NA | TRBJ1-1 | TRBV2
TGTGCCAGCAGTTACAGCCCAGAACTCTATGGCTACACCTTC | CASSYSPELYGYTF | NA | NA | TRBJ1-2 | TRBV6-5
TGTGCCAGCAGGGGGACTACCTACTACGAGCAGTACTTC | CASRGTTYYEQYF | TRBD2 | NA | TRBJ2-7 | TRBV6-1
TGTGCCAGCGAGACGGGGGCTAGTGGCTACACCTTC | CASETGASGYTF | NA | NA | TRBJ1-2 | TRBV19
TGTGCCAGCAGCGTCGCGCCTGGGACGGCTAGCACAGATACGCAGTATTTT | CASSVAPGTASTDTQYF | NA | few | TRBJ2-3 | TRBV9
TGCGCCAGCAGCTTGGCCCGGGGCTCCAAGGGTAATGAGCAGTTCTTC | CASSLARGSKGNEQFF | NA | NA | TRBJ2-1 | TRBV5-1
TGTGCCAGCAGTTTGGGGCCGTCTGGGGCCAACGTCCTGACTTTC | CASSLGPSGANVLTF | NA | once | TRBJ2-6 | TRBV27
TGTGCCAGTAGTAAGCGGCTCACAGATACGCAGTATTTT | CASSKRLTDTQYF | NA | NA | TRBJ2-3 | TRBV19
TGCGCCAGCAGATCAGGACAGGGTGGGGCAGATACGCAGTATTTT | CASRSGQGGADTQYF | TRBD1 | NA | TRBJ2-3 | TRBV5-1
TGCGCCAGCAGCCAAATAGGTGAGCAGTTCTTC | CASSQIGEQFF | NA | few | TRBJ2-1 | TRBV4-1
TGTGCCAGCGCCCTTAGTCGGGACACTGAAGCTTTCTTT | CASALSRDTEAFF | NA | once | TRBJ1-1 | TRBV6-5
TGTGCCAGCAGCTTGGTTCTCCTCTCTGGGGCCAACGTCCTGACTTTC | CASSLVLLSGANVLTF | NA | few | TRBJ2-6 | TRBV5-4